This T cell receptor (beta chain) originates from a study of tumor-infiltrating lymphocytes in primary liver carcinoma. The overall study: All patients, whether men or women, fell within 30 to 69 years of age. Roughly 3.5 to 7.5 million productive TCRbeta reads were obtained per sample, with similar numbers across tissue types.

The CDR3 runs 14 residues. Germline assignment: CDR1 GTSNPN and CDR2 SVGIG (reference sequence). TCR beta cDNA was reverse-transcribed from about 500 ng of total RNA. The reaction used a constant-region primer and ProtoScript II reverse transcriptase. Construction of TCR beta libraries relied on three successive nested multiplex PCR rounds employing slightly modified ARM-PCR. TRBV1-TRBV30 forward primers paired with a C-beta reverse primer drove the first two PCR rounds, approximately 11 cycles each. MiXCR, run by TCRdb on the multiplex PCR reads, gives a single entry per CDR3 protein. The sample records 150,000 to 200,000 distinct CDR3 sequences, roughly 80% being singletons. Each 20-30 mg portion of unsorted bulk tissue served as the source for co-extraction of RNA and DNA. Tumor regions sampled: superior, inferior, left, right poles, and centre. Of note for this clonotype: The conserved phenylalanine or tryptophan is not found at the CDR3 terminus, so this likely reflects a read error.

This clonotype was obtained from a man aged 35 to 55 with primary liver carcinoma and hepatitis B virus infection. Input material: tumor tissue from primary liver carcinoma. The rearrangement links TRBV30 to TRBJ2-7, with D possibly TRBD2 on 6 matching bases. CDR3 loop: CVWRADGSVYEQYL. The CDR3 DNA follows: TGTGTCTGGAGGGCGGACGGATCGGTCTACGAGCAGTACTTA.